The sequence of this T cell receptor beta chain was determined in a study of blood T cell repertoires in COVID-19. Turning to the study itself: Samples representing acute and convalescent COVID-19 were sourced from the United States, Italy and Spain.

Deletions cut 3 bases from V and 3 bases from J, with 6 bases between. The CDR3 has 12 residues. The germline V gene encodes CDR1 KGHSH and CDR2 LQKENI. As processed by the authors: From reference gene primer amplification, estimates of nucleated cell counts were derived. Some clones are missing from TCRdb's copy, which holds only in-frame ones; the method was immunoSEQ multiplex PCR. D and trimming come from the DNA, and the V and J calls and clone size come from that table. The data show approximately 210,000 clones, with approximately 91% seen just once and approximately 0.66% held by the top ten.

The TCR comes from a man between 35 and 55 years old with acute or convalescent COVID-19. The sample taken for sequencing was peripheral blood. The chain joins TRBV18 to TRBJ2-7, with no clear D. The CDR3 spells CASSPLSYEQYF. DNA for the CDR3: TGTGCCAGCTCACCTCTGAGCTACGAGCAGTACTTC. The complete variable domain, with remaining parts taken from reference TRBV18 and TRBJ2-7, reads NAGVMQNPRHLVRRRGQEARLRCSPMKGHSHVYWYRQLPEEGLKFMVYLQKENIIDESGMPKERFSAEFPKEGPSILRIQQVVRGDSAAYFCASSPLSYEQYFGPGTRLTVT.